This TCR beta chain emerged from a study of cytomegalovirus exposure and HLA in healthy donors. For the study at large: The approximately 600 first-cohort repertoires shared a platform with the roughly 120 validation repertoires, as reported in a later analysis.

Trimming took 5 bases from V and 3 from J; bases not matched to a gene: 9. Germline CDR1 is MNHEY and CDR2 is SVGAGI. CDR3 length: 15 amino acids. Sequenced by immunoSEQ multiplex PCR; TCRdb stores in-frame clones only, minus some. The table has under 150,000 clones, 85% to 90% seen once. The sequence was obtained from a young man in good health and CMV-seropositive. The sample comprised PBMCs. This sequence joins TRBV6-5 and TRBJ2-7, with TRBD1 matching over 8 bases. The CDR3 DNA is TGTGCCAGCAGTCTTCGGACAGGGACCCTCTACGAGCAGTACTTC. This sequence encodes CASSLRTGTLYEQYF.